The sequence of this T cell receptor (beta chain) was determined in a study of cytotoxic CD8 clonotypes in ibrutinib-treated CLL. Overall study context: Response samples came after a median 12 months of treatment, range 6 to 36. Study outcomes and limitations: Whereas clonality rose at ibrutinib response, it declined toward baseline at progression. T-cell clonality at baseline went above that of age-matched healthy donors and rose and fell with circulating CD8+ T-cell counts.

This clone was detected ten times or more. Antigen specificity is unknown. The assay was immunoSEQ multiplex PCR, and TCRdb's table has in-frame clones only and misses some. The sample lists 60,000 to 95,000 clones, 83% occurring once. Germline assignment: CDR1 SGDLS and CDR2 YYNGEE. V dropped 4 bases and J dropped 4; count of bases not matched to a gene: 4. The CDR3 extends over 14 amino acids. This clonotype originated in a human donor with chronic lymphocytic leukemia. This chain uses TRBV9 with TRBJ2-1; TRBD2 agrees at 8 bases. The sequenced sample was PBMCs, obtained after 24 months of ibrutinib treatment. In nucleotides, the CDR3 is TGTGCCAGCAGCCAAAGCGGGAGTTACAATGAGCAGTTCTTC. This codes for CASSQSGSYNEQFF.